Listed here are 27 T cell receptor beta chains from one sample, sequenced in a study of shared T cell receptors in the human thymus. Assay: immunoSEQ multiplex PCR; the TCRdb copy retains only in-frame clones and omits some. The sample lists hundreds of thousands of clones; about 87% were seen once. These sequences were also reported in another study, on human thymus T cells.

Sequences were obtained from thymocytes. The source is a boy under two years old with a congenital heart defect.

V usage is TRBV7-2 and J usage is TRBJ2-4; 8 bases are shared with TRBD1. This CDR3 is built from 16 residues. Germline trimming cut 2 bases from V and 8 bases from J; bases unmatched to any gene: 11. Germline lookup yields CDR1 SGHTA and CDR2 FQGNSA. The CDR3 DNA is TGTGCCAGCAGCTTATATCCCCGGACAGGGCGAGACATTCAGTACTTC. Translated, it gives CASSLYPRTGRDIQYF. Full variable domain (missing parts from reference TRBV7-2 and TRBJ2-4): GAGVSQSPSNKVTEKGKDVELRCDPISGHTALYWYRQSLGQGLEFLIYFQGNSAPDKSGLPSDRFSAERTGGSVSTLTIQRTQQEDSAVYLCASSLYPRTGRDIQYFGAGTRLSVL.

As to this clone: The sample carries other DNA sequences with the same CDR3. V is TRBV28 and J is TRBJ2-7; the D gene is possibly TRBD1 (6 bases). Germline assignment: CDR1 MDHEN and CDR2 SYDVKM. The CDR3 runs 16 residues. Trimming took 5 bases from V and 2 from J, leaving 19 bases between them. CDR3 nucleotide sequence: TGTGCCAGCAGTCTATCCCCTGAACAGGGCACCTACGAGCAGTACTTC. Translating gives CASSLSPEQGTYEQYF.

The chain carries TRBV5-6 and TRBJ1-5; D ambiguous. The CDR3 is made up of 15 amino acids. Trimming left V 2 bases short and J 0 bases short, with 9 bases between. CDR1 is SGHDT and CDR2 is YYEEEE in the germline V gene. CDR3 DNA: TGTGCCAGCAGCTTAGGAGGGTATAGCAATCAGCCCCAGCATTTT. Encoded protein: CASSLGGYSNQPQHF.

Here the CDR3 DNA reads TGTGCCAGCAGTGAAGCCAGGGGGCGAGACACCATATATTTT. It yields the protein CASSEARGRDTIYF. This chain uses TRBV2 with TRBJ1-3; the match to TRBD1 covers 8 bases. V dropped 0 bases and J dropped 8; count of bases not matched to a gene: 3. Germline values: CDR1 SNHLY, CDR2 FYNNEI. This CDR3 region has 14 residues. The full variable domain, in which reference TRBV2 and TRBJ1-3 provide the parts outside the CDR3, is EPEVTQTPSHQVTQMGQEVILRCVPISNHLYFYWYRQILGQKVEFLVSFYNNEISEKSEIFDDQFSVERPDGSNFTLKIRSTKLEDSAMYFCASSEARGRDTIYFGEGSWLTVV.

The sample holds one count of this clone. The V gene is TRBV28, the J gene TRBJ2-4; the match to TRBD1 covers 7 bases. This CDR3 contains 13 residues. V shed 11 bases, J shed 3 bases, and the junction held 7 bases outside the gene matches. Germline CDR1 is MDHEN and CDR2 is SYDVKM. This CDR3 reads CAGQDRVKNIQYF. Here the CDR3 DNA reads TGTGCCGGCCAAGACAGGGTCAAAAACATTCAGTACTTC.

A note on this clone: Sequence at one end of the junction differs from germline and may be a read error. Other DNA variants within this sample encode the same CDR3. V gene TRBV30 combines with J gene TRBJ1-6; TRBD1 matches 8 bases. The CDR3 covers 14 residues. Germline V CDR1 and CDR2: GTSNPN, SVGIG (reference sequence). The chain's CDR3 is CAWSLRQGNSPLHF. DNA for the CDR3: TGTGCCTGGAGTTTAAGACAGGGGAATTCCCCCCTCCACTTT.

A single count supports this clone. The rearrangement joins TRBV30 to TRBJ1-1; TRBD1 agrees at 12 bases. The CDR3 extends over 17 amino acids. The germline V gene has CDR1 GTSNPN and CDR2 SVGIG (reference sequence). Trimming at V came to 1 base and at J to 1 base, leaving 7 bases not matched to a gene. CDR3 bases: TGTGCCTGGAGTGCAGGGACAGGGGGCCCCGGGAACACTGAAGCTTTCTTT. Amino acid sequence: CAWSAGTGGPGNTEAFF.

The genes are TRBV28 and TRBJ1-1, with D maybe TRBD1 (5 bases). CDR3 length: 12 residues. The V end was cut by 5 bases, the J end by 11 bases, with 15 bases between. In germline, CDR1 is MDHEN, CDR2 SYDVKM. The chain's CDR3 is CASSGEGAEAFF. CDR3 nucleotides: TGTGCCAGCAGTGGGGAAGGGGCCGAGGCTTTCTTT.

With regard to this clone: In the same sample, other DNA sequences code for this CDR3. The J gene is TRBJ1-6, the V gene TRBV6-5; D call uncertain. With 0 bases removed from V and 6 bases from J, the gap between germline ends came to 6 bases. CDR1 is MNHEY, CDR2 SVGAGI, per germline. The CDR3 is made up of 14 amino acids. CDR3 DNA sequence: TGTGCCAGCAGTTACTCGGCAGTTAATTCACCCCTCCACTTT. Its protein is CASSYSAVNSPLHF.

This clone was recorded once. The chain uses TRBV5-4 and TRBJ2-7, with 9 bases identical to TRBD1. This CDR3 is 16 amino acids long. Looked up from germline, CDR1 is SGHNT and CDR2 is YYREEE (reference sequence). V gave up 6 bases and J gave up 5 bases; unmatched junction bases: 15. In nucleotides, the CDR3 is TGTGCCAGCAACGAGTATGGACAGGGGCCACTCAACGAGCAGTACTTC. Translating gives CASNEYGQGPLNEQYF.

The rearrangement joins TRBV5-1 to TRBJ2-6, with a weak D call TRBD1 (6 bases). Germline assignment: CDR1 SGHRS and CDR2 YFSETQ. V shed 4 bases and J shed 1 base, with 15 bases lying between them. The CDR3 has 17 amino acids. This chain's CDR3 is CASSDPRGSSGANVLTF. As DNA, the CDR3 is TGCGCCAGCAGCGACCCCAGGGGTTCGTCTGGGGCCAACGTCCTGACTTTC.

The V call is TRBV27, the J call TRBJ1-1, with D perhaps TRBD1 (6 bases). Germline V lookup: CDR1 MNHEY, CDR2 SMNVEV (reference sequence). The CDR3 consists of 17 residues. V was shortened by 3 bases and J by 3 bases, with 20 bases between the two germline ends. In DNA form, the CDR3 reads TGTGCCAGCAGTTTTCACCCTATACAGGGTATAGACACTGAAGCTTTCTTT. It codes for CASSFHPIQGIDTEAFF.

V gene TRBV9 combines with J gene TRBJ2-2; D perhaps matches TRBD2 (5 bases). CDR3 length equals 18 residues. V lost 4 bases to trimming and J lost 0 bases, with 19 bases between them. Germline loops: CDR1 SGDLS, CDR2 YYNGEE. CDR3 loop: CASSPRLPYSSNTGELFF. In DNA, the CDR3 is TGTGCCAGCAGCCCTAGACTACCCTATTCATCGAACACCGGGGAGCTGTTTTTT. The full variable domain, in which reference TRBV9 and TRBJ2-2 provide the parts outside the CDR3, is DSGVTQTPKHLITATGQRVTLRCSPRSGDLSVYWYQQSLDQGLQFLIQYYNGEERAKGNILERFSAQQFPDLHSELNLSSLELGDSALYFCASSPRLPYSSNTGELFFGEGSRLTVL.

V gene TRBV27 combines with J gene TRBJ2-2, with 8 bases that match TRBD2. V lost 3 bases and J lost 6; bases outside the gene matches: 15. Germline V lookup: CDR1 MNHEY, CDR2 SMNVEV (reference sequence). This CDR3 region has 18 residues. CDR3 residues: CASSFFTAGEKAAGELFF. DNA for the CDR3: TGTGCCAGCAGTTTTTTCACAGCGGGAGAAAAGGCGGCCGGGGAGCTGTTTTTT.

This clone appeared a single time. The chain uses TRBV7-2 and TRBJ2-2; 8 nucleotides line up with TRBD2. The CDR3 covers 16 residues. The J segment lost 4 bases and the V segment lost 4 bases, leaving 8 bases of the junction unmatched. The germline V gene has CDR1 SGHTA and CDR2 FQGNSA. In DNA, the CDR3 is TGTGCCAGCAGCTCATTAGCGGGGACTCCCACCGGGGAGCTGTTTTTT. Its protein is CASSSLAGTPTGELFF.

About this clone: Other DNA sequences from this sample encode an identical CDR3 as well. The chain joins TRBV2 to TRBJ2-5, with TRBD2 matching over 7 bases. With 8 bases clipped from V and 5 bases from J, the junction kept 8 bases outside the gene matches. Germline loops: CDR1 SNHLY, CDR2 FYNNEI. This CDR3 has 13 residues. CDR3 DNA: TGTGCCAGCCGGACTAGATGCCGCGAGACCCAGTACTTC. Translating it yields CASRTRCRETQYF.

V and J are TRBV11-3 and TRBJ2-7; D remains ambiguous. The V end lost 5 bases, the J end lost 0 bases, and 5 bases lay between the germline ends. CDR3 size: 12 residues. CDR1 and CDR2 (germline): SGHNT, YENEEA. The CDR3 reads CASSPSSYEQYF. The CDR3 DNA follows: TGTGCCAGCAGCCCGAGCTCCTACGAGCAGTACTTC.

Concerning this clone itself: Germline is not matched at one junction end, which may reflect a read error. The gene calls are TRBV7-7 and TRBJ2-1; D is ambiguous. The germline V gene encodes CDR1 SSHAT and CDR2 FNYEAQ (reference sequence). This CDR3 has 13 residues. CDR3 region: CASSVALWREQFF. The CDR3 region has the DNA TGTGCTAGCAGCGTGGCGCTCTGGCGGGAGCAGTTCTTC.

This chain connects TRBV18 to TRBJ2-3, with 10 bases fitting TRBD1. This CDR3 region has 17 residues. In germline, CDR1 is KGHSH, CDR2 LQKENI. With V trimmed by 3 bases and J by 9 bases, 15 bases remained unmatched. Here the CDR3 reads CASSPKPGQGPSLTQYF. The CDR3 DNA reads TGTGCCAGCTCACCCAAGCCGGGACAGGGGCCCTCATTGACGCAGTATTTT.

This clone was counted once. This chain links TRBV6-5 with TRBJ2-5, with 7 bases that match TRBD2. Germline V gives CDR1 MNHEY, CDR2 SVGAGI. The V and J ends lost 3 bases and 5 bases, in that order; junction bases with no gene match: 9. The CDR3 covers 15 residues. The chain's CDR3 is CASSYTGGGWETQYF. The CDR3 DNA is TGTGCCAGCAGTTATACGGGGGGAGGCTGGGAGACCCAGTACTTC.

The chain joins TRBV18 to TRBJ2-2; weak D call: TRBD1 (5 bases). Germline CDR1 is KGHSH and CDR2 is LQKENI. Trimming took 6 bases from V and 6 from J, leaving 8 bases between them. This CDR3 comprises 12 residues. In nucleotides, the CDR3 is TGTGCCAGCTCGACAGCCCCCGGGGAGCTGTTTTTT. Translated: CASSTAPGELFF.

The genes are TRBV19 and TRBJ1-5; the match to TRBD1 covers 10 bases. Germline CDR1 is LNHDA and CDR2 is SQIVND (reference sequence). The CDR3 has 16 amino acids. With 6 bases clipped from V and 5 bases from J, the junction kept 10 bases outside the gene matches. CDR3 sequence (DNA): TGTGCCAGTAGCCGACATACCGGGACAGGGGATCAGCCCCAGCATTTT. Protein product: CASSRHTGTGDQPQHF.

CDR3 DNA sequence: TGTGCCAGCAGCCCGGACAGGGATCAGCCCCAGCATTTT. This encodes CASSPDRDQPQHF. The genes are TRBV5-5 and TRBJ1-5, with 8 bases aligning to TRBD1. Per germline, CDR1 SGHKS and CDR2 YYEKEE (reference sequence). The CDR3 loop spans 13 amino acids. J was trimmed by 5 bases and V by 4 bases; bases with no gene match: 2.

The DNA for the CDR3 is TGTGCCAGCAGCTCCCAGGCGGGCGAGCAGTTCTTC. Translated: CASSSQAGEQFF. J is TRBJ2-1 and V is TRBV7-2, with a tentative D call TRBD2 (5 bases). The germline gives CDR1 SGHTA, CDR2 FQGNSA. Trimming stripped 4 bases from V and 10 bases from J, with 11 bases between. The CDR3 length is 12 residues.

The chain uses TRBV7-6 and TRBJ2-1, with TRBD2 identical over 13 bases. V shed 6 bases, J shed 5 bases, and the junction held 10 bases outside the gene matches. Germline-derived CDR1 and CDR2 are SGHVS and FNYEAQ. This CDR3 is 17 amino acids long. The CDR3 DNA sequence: TGTGCCAGCAGAGGACTAGCGGGAGAGGCGGGGAACAATGAGCAGTTCTTC. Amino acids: CASRGLAGEAGNNEQFF.

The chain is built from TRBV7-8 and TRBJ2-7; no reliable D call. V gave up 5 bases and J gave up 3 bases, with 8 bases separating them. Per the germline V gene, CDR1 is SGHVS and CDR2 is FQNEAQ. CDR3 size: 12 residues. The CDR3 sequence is CASSKNSYEQYF. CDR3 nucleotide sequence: TGTGCCAGCAGCAAGAACAGCTACGAGCAGTACTTC. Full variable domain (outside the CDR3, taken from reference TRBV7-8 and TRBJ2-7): GAGVSQSPRYKVAKRGQDVALRCDPISGHVSLFWYQQALGQGPEFLTYFQNEAQLDKSGLPSDRFFAERPEGSVSTLKIQRTQQEDSAVYLCASSKNSYEQYFGPGTRLTVT.

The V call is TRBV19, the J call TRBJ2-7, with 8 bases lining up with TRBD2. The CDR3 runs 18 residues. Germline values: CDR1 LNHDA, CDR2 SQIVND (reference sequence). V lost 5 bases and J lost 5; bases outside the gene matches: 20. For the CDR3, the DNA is TGTGCCAGTAGTGGCCAGCGACTAGCGCGACGGAGGGCCCACGAGCAGTACTTC. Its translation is CASSGQRLARRRAHEQYF.